Sequencing of this T cell receptor (beta chain) was carried out in a study of blood T cells in healthy people across ages (dated by TCRdb to about 2015). Some background on the complete study: In model experiments, roughly one uniquely barcoded TCR beta cDNA molecule per two T cells was captured by template switching. The donors were split into four age groups: young (average 16 years), middle-aged (roughly 40), aged (more than 60) and long-lived (over 75). Donors of different ages were randomly distributed across sequencing lanes to avoid experimental bias. The study measured age-related changes in TCR beta repertoire diversity using deep sequencing normalized with unique cDNA molecular identifiers. Using the same blood draw, the study looked at two additional independent replicas of 1 million unique cDNA reads for two donors, one aged 18 to 30 and the other aged 80 or older.

Donors were 39 systemically healthy Caucasian individuals from Russia aged roughly 6 to 90 years. Each donor gave ten milliliters of peripheral blood, collected into EDTA-treated Vacutainer tubes. Ficoll-Paque density-gradient centrifugation was used to isolate PBMCs, with at least 6.5 million per sample. Total RNA was extracted from PBMCs with Trizol reagent, with at least 5 micrograms obtained per sample. Naive CD45RAhigh/CD27high T cell percentages were measured by flow cytometry on a PBMC aliquot from every donor. The paper as a whole reports these results and caveats: Estimates of total diversity based on one million sequenced T cells were regarded as lower bounds and as underestimates. Since profiling was done on bulk unsorted PBMCs, naive and antigen-experienced compartments could not be conclusively compared. There was a strong correlation between observed TCR beta diversity and the percentage of naive T cells measured by flow cytometry. As age increased, observed TCR beta diversity per million T cells dropped in a roughly linear way, and a significant reduction was already evident by age roughly 36. The CMV infection status of donors was not known, potentially confounding age-related changes in expanded clonotypes. Compared with the aged group, the long-lived group had more naive CD4+ T cells, fewer expanded clones and increased TCR diversity, a pattern suggesting age selection.

The library was made by 5' RACE. Sequencing instrument: Illumina HiSeq 2500. A second PCR of about 6 to 12 cycles was run with a J-beta primer mix and a sample-barcoded 5' primer. Each TCR beta cDNA molecule received a unique molecular identifier from a template-switch 5' adaptor carrying 12 random nucleotides. Each sample yielded at least 3 million CDR3-containing paired-end reads. The Mint cDNA synthesis kit, primed by a TRBC-specific oligonucleotide, was used to synthesize first-strand cDNA from all RNA. After uracil-DNA glycosylase treatment, a first 18-cycle PCR used universal primers M1SS and BC2_uni_R on all cDNA. The original methods were these. Each sample was normalized by randomly selecting 1 million high-quality reads, each carrying a distinct molecular identifier. Reads sharing molecular identifiers were discarded rather than binned into consensus sequences. CDR3 identification, clonotype clustering and error correction used MiTCR with a Q25 quality threshold and the strictest error-elimination algorithm. A nonparametric unseen species model with Euler transformation was used to estimate a lower bound on total TCR beta diversity. TCRdb reran the public reads through fastp at Q25 and MiXCR, keeping productive beta chains. Entries are consolidated by CDR3 protein sequence, retaining the most common genes and DNA. These V and J calls rely on TCRdb rather than the paper's analysis. The sample yields approximately 900,000 distinct CDR3 sequences; around 46% were counted once. Jointly, the top ten make up around 15% of the sample.

Only a few counts were recorded for this clonotype. Which antigen it targets is not known. Nothing much larger sits one base from this clone, and base qualities are not available. Sample: blood. The clonotype comes from a man in his thirties or forties in good health.

CDR3 protein: CASSAGDGDEKLFF. The DNA is as follows: TGTGCCAGCAGTGCGGGGGACGGAGATGAAAAACTGTTTTTT. The chain links TRBV12-3 or TRBV12-4 with TRBJ1-4; TRBD1 is a weak D gene call, 5 bases matching. Trimming costs V 5 bases and J 6 bases, and their ends lie 13 bases apart. The CDR3 measures 14 amino acids from cysteine to phenylalanine. Of all the DNA, just the CDR3 is kept, 42 bases in frame from base 1.